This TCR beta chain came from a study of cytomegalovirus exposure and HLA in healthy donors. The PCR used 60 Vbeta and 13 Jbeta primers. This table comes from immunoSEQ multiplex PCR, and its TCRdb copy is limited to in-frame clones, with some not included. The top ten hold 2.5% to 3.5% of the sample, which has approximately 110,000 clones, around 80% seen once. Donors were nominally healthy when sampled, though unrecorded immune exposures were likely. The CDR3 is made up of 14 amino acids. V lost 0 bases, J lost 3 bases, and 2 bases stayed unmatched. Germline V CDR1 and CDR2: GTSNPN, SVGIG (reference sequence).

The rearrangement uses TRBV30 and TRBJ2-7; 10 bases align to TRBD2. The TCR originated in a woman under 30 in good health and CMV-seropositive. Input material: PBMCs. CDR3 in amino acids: CAWSVASGSYEQYF. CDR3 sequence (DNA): TGTGCCTGGAGTGTTGCTAGCGGGAGCTACGAGCAGTACTTC.